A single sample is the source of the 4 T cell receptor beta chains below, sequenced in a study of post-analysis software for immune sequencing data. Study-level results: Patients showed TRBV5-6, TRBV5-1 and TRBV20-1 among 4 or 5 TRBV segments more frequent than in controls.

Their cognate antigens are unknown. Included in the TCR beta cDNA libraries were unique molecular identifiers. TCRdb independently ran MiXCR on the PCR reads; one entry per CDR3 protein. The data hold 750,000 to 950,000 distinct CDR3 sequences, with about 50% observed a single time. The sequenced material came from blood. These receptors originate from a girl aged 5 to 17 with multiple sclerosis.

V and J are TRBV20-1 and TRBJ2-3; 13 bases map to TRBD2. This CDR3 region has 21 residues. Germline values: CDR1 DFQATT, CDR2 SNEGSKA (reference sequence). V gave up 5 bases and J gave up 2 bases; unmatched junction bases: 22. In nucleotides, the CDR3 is TGCAGTGCTCGAAGGAGGGCAAAACTAGCGGGGGGGCTGGTGATCACAGATACGCAGTATTTT. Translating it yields CSARRRAKLAGGLVITDTQYF.

In DNA form, the CDR3 reads TGCAGTGCTAGTACGGCAGGTAAATTTCAGTTCTTC. Translation: CSASTAGKFQFF. The rearrangement links TRBV20-1 to TRBJ2-1; D unclear. The CDR3 totals 12 residues. V was trimmed by 3 bases and J by 13 bases, leaving 16 bases between them. Per germline, CDR1 DFQATT and CDR2 SNEGSKA (reference sequence).

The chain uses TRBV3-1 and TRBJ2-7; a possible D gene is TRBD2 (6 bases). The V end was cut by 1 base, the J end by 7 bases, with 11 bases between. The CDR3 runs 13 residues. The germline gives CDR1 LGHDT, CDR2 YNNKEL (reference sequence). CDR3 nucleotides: TGTGCCAGCAGCCAAGTTGGGGGAGGAGAGCAGTACTTC. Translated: CASSQVGGGEQYF.

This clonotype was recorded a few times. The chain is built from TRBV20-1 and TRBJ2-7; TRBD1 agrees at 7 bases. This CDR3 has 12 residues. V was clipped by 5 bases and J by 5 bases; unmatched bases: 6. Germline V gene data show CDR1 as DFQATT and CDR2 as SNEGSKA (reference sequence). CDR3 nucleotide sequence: TGCAGTGCTGGACAGGATTTGGACGAGCAGTACTTC. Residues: CSAGQDLDEQYF.